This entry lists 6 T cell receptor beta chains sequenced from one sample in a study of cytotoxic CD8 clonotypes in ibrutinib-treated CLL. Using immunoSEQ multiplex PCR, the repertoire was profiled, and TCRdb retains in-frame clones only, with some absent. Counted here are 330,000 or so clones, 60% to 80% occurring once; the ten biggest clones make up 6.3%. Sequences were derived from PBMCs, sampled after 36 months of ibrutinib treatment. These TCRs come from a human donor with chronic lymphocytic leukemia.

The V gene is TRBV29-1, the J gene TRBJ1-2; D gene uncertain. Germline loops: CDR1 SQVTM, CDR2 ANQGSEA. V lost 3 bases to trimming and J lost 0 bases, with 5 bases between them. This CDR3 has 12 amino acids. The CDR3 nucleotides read TGCAGCGTTGATGCGCCTAACTATGGCTACACCTTC. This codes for CSVDAPNYGYTF.

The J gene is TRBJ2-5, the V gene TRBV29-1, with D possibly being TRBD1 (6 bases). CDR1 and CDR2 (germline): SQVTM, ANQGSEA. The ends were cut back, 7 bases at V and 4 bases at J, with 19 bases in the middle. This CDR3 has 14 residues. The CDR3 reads CSARGGKGGETQYF. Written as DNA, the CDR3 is TGCAGCGCCCGAGGGGGTAAAGGTGGAGAGACCCAGTACTTC.

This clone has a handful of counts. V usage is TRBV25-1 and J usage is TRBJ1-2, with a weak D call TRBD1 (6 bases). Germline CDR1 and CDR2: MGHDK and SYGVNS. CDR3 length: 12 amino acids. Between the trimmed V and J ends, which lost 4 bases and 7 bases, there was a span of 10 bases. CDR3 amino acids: CASSAQGFGYTF. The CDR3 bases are TGTGCCAGCAGTGCACAGGGATTTGGCTACACCTTC.

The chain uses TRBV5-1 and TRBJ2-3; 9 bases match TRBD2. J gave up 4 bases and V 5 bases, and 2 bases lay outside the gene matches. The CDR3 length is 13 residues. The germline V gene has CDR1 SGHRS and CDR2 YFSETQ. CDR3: CASRREGADTQYF. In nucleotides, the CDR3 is TGCGCCAGCAGGCGGGAGGGGGCAGATACGCAGTATTTT.

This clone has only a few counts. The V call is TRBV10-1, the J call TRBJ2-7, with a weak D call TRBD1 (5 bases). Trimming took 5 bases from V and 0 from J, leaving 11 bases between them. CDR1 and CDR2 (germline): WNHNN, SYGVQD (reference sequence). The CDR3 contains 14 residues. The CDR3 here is CASSSGQGSYEQYF. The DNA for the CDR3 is TGCGCCAGCAGTTCCGGACAAGGCTCCTACGAGCAGTACTTC.

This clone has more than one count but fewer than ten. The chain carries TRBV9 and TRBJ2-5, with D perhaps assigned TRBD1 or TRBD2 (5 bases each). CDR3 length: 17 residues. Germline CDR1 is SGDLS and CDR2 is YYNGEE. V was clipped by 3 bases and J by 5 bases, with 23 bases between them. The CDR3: CASSDPVGDGPGETQYF. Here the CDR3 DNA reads TGTGCCAGCAGCGACCCAGTGGGGGACGGGCCGGGGGAGACCCAGTACTTC.